What follows describes a single TCR beta chain. Antigen specificity is unknown. The CDR3 consists of 15 residues. With 2 bases clipped from V and 4 bases from J, the junction kept 5 bases outside the gene matches. Germline V gene data show CDR1 as SGHAT and CDR2 as FQNNGV. The data derive from a study of T cell clonotyping in hematopoietic cell transplantation. Sequencing used immunoSEQ multiplex PCR; TCRdb keeps in-frame clones, though not all of them. This sample has 10,000 to 15,000 clones, with around 90% found just once. Study conclusions and caveats: Higher Inverse Simpson Index values in graft donor and pretransplant recipient predicted broader posttransplant TCR diversity. At the given depth, recipient repertoires were over 95% de novo clonotypes. Pathologically expanded recipient clonotypes increased progressively from day 30 to day 180 as diversity fell.

The material sequenced was peripheral blood mononuclear cells. This clonotype originated in a man under 40 in good health. Some clones in this sample may be carry-over from other donors' samples. The chain links TRBV11-2 to TRBJ2-1; 7 nucleotides match TRBD1. This chain's CDR3 is CASSLQPRGYNEQFF. CDR3 bases: TGTGCCAGCAGCTTACAGCCCAGGGGGTACAATGAGCAGTTCTTC.